This T cell receptor beta chain was sequenced in a study of response to subunit inactivated influenza vaccine. Study outcomes and limitations: Authors proposed each seasonal influenza vaccination draws in few new T cells.

This clonotype was recorded many times. Antigen: not known. TCRdb processed the RT-PCR reads anew with MiXCR; each CDR3 protein has one entry. The table has around 850,000 distinct CDR3 sequences, less than 20% seen once. CDR3 length equals 12 residues. V lost 4 bases, J lost 7 bases, and 7 bases lay in between. CDR1 ENHRY and CDR2 SYGVKD come from the germline V gene. The source was PBMCs from blood, collected approximately 5 days after vaccination. The J gene is TRBJ2-2, the V gene TRBV10-3, with D perhaps matching TRBD2 (6 bases). The sequence was obtained from a man aged 50-59 years who received an inactivated influenza vaccine. In DNA form, the CDR3 reads TGTGCCATCAGTGCGGGGGTCGGGGAGCTGTTTTTT. It specifies CAISAGVGELFF.